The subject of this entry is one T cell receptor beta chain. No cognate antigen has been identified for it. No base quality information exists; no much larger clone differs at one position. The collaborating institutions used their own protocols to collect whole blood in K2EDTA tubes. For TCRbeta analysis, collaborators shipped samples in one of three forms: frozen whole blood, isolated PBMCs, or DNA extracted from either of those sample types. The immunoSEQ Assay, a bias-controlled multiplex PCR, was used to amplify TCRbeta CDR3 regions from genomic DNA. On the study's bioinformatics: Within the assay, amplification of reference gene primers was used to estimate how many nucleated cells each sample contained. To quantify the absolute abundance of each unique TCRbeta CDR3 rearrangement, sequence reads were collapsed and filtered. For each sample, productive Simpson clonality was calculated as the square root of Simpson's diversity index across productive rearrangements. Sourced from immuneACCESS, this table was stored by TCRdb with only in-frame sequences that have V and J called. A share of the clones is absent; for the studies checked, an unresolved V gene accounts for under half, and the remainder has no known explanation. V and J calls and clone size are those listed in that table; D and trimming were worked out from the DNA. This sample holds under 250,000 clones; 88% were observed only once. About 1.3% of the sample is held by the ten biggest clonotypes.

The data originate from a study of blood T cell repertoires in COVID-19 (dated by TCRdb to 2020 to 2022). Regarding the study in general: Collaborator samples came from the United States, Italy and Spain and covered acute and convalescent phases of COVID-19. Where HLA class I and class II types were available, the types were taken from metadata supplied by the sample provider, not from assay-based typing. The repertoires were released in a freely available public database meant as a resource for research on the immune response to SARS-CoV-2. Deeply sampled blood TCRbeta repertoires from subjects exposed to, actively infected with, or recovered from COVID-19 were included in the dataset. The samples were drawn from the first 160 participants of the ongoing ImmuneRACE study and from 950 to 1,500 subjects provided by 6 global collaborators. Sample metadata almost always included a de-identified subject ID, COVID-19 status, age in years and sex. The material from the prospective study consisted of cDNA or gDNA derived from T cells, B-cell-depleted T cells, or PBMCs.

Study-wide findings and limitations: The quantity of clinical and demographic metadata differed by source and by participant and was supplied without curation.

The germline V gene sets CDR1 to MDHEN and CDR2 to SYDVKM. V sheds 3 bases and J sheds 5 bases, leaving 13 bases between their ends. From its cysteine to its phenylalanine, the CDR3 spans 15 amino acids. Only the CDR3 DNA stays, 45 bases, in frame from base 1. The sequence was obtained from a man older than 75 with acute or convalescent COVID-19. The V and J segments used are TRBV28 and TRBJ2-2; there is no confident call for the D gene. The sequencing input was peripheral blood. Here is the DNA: TGTGCCAGCAGTTTTCAGGCCCTTACGACCGGGGAGCTGTTTTTT. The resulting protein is CASSFQALTTGELFF.